A single TCR beta chain is shown here with its context. As yet, its antigen is unknown. Scientists amplified the TCR beta CDR3 regions from RNA transcripts. The first-round RT-PCR employed HTBI primers together with the Qiagen OneStep RT-PCR kit. A multiplex PCR was then performed as the second round. Each CDR3 protein is one row after TCRdb ran MiXCR on the multiplex PCR reads. The data hold approximately 700,000 distinct CDR3 sequences, with roughly two fifths observed a single time. The starting material, about 9.5 ml of fresh peripheral blood, provided the PBMCs. CDR1 is SGHRS and CDR2 is YFSETQ in the germline V gene. CDR3 length: 17 residues. Trimming pared 0 bases from V and 0 bases from J, leaving 12 bases between. This sample is drawn from a study of Graves' ophthalmopathy and Graves' hyperthyroidism. Study outcomes and limitations: Researchers report that a 13-signature model separated ophthalmopathy from stable hyperthyroidism, posting almost 90% sensitivity and roughly 83% specificity.

The receptor was isolated from an adult man with Graves' ophthalmopathy. The sample taken for sequencing was peripheral blood. The rearrangement links TRBV5-1 to TRBJ2-2, with D perhaps matching TRBD1 (6 bases). The CDR3 here is CASSLDGQLTNTGELFF. DNA of the CDR3: TGCGCCAGCAGCTTGGATGGACAGTTAACGAACACCGGGGAGCTGTTTTTT.